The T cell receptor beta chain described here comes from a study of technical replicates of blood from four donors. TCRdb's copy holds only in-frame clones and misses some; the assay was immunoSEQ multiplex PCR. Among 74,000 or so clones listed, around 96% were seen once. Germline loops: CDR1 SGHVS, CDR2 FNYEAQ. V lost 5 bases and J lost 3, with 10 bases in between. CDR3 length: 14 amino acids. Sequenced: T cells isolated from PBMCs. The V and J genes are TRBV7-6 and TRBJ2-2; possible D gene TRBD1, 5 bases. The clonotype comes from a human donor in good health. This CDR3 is CASSSREYTGELFF. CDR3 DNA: TGTGCCAGCAGCAGCAGGGAATACACCGGGGAGCTGTTTTTT.